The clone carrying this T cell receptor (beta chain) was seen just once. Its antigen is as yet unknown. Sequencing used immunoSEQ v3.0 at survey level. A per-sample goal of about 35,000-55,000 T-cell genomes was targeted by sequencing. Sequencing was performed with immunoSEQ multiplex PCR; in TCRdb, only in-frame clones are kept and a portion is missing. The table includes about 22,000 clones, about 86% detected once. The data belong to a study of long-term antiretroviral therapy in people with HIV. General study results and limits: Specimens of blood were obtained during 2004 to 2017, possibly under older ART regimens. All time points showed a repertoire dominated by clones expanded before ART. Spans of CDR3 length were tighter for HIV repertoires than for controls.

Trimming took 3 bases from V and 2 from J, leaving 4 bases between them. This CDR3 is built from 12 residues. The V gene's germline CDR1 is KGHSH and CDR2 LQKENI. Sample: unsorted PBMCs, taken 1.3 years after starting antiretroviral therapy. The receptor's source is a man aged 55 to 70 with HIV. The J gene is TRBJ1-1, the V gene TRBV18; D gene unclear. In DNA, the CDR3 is TGTGCCAGCTCACCTGAAAACACTGAAGCTTTCTTT. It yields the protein CASSPENTEAFF.